The clone carrying this TCR beta chain was seen a few times. These data originate in a study of human T cells and chemical hapten exposure. The V gene lost 2 bases and the J gene lost 0 bases, with 8 bases spanning the gap. CDR1 and CDR2 from the germline V gene are SGHTA and FQGNSA. The CDR3 consists of 15 residues. The time point: patch test 2, 6 weeks after DPC sensitization. Noted treatment: therapeutic diphenylcyclopropenone sensitization with weekly scalp DPC. TCRdb reanalysed the RACE reads using MiXCR and keeps one entry per CDR3 protein. The sample lists about 140,000 distinct CDR3 sequences, approximately 10% occurring once.

This TCR was sampled from a woman in her forties or fifties with alopecia areata. Some clones in this sample may be carry-over from other donors' samples. The V call is TRBV7-2, the J call TRBJ2-1, with D unclear. The sample here was whole blood, taken in connection with sensitization to the hapten diphenylcyclopropenone (DPC). CDR3 protein: CASSLMGSSYNEQFF. As DNA, the CDR3 is TGTGCCAGCAGCTTAATGGGTAGCTCCTACAATGAGCAGTTCTTC.